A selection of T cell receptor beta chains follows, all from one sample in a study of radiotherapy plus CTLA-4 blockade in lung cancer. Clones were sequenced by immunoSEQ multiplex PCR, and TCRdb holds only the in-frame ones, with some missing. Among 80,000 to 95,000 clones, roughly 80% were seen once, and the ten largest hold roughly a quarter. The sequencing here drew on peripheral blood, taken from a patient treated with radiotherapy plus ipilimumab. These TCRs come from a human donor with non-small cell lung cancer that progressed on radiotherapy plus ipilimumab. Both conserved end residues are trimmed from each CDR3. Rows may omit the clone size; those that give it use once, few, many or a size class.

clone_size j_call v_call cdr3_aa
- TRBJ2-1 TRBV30 AWSVGLASYNEQF
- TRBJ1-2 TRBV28 ASSPLGPYGYT
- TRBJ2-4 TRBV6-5 ASSYSIPAYKNIQY
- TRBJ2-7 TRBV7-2 ASSWAYEQY
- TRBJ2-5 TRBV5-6 ASSLTGGETQY
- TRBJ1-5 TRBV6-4 ASSRTGSNQPQH
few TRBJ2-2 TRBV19 ASSIGAGVNTGELF
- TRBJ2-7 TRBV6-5 ASSQFPSSYEQY
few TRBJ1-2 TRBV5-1 ASSLGPPGLKNYGYT
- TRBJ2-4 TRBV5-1 ASSSRLAGSGGGIQY
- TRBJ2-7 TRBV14 ASSQDTSYEQY
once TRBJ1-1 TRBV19 ASSIGPMGGNTEAF
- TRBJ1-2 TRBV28 ASSGRYGYT
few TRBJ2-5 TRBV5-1 ASSLTAAQETQY
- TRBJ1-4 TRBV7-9 ASSLESGVTPATNEKLF
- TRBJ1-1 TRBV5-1 ASSLRAGNTEAF
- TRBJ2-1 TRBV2 ASSIYRGNEQF
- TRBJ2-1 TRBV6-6 ASNTPSGNFYNEQF
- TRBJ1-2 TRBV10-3 AISDIGTGEFYGYT
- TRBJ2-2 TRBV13 ASSSPTGPTGELF
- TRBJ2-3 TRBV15 ATSRARVLTDTQY
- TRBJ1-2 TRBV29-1 SAGPIGGFSNGYT
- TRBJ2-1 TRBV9 ASSVDSGRAGYNEQF
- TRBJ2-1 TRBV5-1 ASSPVGGSVYNEQF
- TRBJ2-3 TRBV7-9 ASSPRPVLTDTQY
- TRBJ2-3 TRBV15 ATSMLAGGTDTQY
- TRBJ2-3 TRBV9 ASSLGPTDTQY
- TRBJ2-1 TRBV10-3 AISEPRSWGRAFEQF
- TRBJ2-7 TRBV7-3 ASSLTMAGADEQY
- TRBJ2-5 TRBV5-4 ASSRDRGETQY
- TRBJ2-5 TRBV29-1 SVLRDGGTQY
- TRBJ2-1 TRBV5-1 ASSPRTAYNEQF
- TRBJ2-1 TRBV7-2 ASSLIAVEVF
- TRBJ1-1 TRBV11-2 ASRKEGQRNTEAF
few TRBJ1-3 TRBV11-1 ASSPPGIGNTIY
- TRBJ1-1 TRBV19 ASTKTRMNTEAF
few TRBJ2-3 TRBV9 ASSVARAGSGADTQY
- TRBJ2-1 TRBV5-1 ASGLAGGPSEQF
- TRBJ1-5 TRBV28 ASSRAGTRTGSQPQH
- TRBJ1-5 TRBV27 ASSLRVGGNQPQH
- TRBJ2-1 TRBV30 AWNPEAPGNEQF
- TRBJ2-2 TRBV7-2 ASSQIAGMNTGELF
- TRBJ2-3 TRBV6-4 ASSVGTGGSDTQY
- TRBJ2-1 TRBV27 ASSFWGSYNEQF
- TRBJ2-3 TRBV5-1 ASSFLRPDTQY
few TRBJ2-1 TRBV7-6 ASGPSGSSYNEQF
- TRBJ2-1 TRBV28 ASSYMSGARAYNEQF
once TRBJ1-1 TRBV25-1 ASSGTGGWSEAF
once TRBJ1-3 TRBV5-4 ASSLDRGVSGNTIY
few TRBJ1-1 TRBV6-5 ASSYTGNTEAF
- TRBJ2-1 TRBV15 ATRLPGTSGRNEQF
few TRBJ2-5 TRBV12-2 ASRLDGVGRARETQY
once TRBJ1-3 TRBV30 AWSFGRGNTIY
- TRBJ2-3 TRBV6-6 ASSQTTDTQY
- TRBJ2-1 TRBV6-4 ASSDQGTDPYNEQF